This TCR beta chain appears in the sequencing data of a study of a mutant IDH1 vaccine in newly diagnosed glioma. Here immunoSEQ multiplex PCR was the method, and the copy in TCRdb shows in-frame clones only, minus some. This table has about 130,000 clones, about four fifths appearing once. This CDR3 comprises 15 residues. Per germline, CDR1 SGDLS and CDR2 YYNGEE. The junction had 6 bases not matched to a gene; V was cut back by 0 bases and J by 5 bases. Stated time point: week 11, during vaccination. In every dose of vaccine, 300 ug of mutant IDH1 20-mer peptide was given alongside topical imiquimod. Turning to this clone: Its antigen remains unidentified.

The chain joins TRBV9 to TRBJ1-2, with TRBD1 matching over 8 bases. The specimen comprised PBMCs, sampled from a glioma patient whose treatment included an IDH1 peptide vaccine. The sequence came from a man between 35 and 55 years old with glioma. CDR3 coding DNA: TGTGCCAGCAGCGTAGCCCCAGGGGGCGAGTATGGCTACACCTTC. The encoded protein is CASSVAPGGEYGYTF.